A selection of T cell receptor beta chains follows, all from one sample in a study of T cell repertoires in cytomegalovirus infection. MiXCR, run by TCRdb on the reads, gives a single entry per CDR3 protein. The data contain around 530,000 distinct CDR3 sequences, 26% of them singletons. The specimen sequenced was PBMCs. The receptors here all came from a human donor in good health (CMV status not recorded). Some clones in this sample may be carry-over from other donors' samples. Each CDR3 is given with its conserved first and last residue. The D gene is left open where the match is weak. Rows give clone size only sometimes, using once, few, many, or a class for an expanded clone.

j_gene,d_gene,abundance,v_gene,CDR3aa,CDR3nt
TRBJ1-4,-,-,TRBV12-3/TRBV12-4,CASSPGVEEKLFF,TGTGCCAGCTCACCAGGGGTGGAGGAAAAACTGTTTTTT
TRBJ1-3,TRBD1,-,TRBV4-2,CASSPPGQGRNTIYF,TGTGCCAGCAGCCCCCCCGGACAGGGACGAAACACCATATATTTT
TRBJ1-1,-,-,TRBV20-1,CSARGAGENTEAFF,TGCAGTGCTAGAGGGGCCGGGGAAAACACTGAAGCTTTCTTT
TRBJ2-1,TRBD2,few,TRBV12-3/TRBV12-4,CASRDSGKGSYNEQFF,TGTGCCAGCAGGGATAGCGGGAAGGGCTCCTACAATGAGCAGTTCTTC
TRBJ1-1,TRBD1,many,TRBV7-8,CASSAQGVGTEAFF,TGTGCCAGCAGCGCCCAGGGGGTAGGGACTGAAGCTTTCTTT
TRBJ2-3,TRBD2,few,TRBV11-3,CASRRRGLAGGDTQYF,TGTGCCAGCAGACGACGAGGGCTAGCGGGAGGAGATACGCAGTATTTT
TRBJ2-2,-,-,TRBV19,CASSIGGFLPGELFF,TGTGCCAGTAGTATAGGGGGTTTTTTACCCGGGGAGCTGTTTTTT
TRBJ2-5,-,-,TRBV12-3/TRBV12-4,CASSLGVAEIQETQYF,TGTGCCAGCAGTTTAGGGGTAGCGGAAATCCAAGAGACCCAGTACTTC
TRBJ1-6,TRBD1,many,TRBV7-2,CASSPRTGIYNSPLHF,TGTGCCAGCAGCCCGCGGACAGGGATATATAATTCACCCCTCCACTTT
TRBJ2-5,-,few,TRBV6-2/TRBV6-3,CASSPVARGETQYF,TGTGCCAGCAGTCCCGTTGCCCGCGGGGAGACCCAGTACTTC
TRBJ2-7,-,-,TRBV13,CASTPRYEQYF,TGTGCCAGCACCCCTCGGTACGAGCAGTACTTC
TRBJ2-1,TRBD2,-,TRBV6-6,CASSYQLAGVNNEQFF,TGTGCCAGCAGTTACCAACTAGCGGGAGTGAACAATGAGCAGTTCTTC
TRBJ2-1,-,-,TRBV3-1,CASSQDWYNEQFF,TGTGCCAGCAGCCAAGATTGGTACAATGAGCAGTTCTTC